This TCR beta chain was captured by sequencing in a study of CD8+CD57+ T cells in acquired aplastic anemia. For the study at large: The study obtained an average of about 3.4 ug of DNA from sorted CD4+ and CD8+ cells. General study results and limits: There were about 27 CD8+ CDR3 sequences that occurred in both patients and controls.

Many counts were recorded for this clonotype. Antigen specificity is unknown. Looked up from germline, CDR1 is DFQATT and CDR2 is SNEGSKA (reference sequence). The CDR3 is 14 residues long. V was trimmed by 5 bases and J by 12 bases, leaving 23 bases between them. For sequencing, patients were chosen who had shown expansion of CD8+CD57+ cells by flow cytometry. The cohort consisted entirely of patients having severe acquired aplastic anemia. No therapy had been given to the patients at the time of blood sampling. CDR3 and TCR beta VDJ profiling relied on a genomic DNA template. MiXCR, run by TCRdb on the reads, gives a single entry per CDR3 protein. Seen here are approximately 150,000 distinct CDR3 sequences, 71% observed once, and the top ten hold approximately 50%.

The sequenced sample consisted of sorted CD4+, CD8+, or CD8+CD57+ T cells (not recorded which) from PBMCs. This sequence was found in a human donor with aplastic anemia. The chain couples TRBV20-1 to TRBJ2-1; weak D call: TRBD1 (6 bases). CDR3 nucleotides: TGCAGTGCTCCCTCCGGGATGGGGGACATTGGGCAGTTCTTC. It encodes CSAPSGMGDIGQFF.